This TCR beta chain was retrieved from a study of blood T cells in healthy people across ages. Study outcomes and limitations: Long-lived donors exceeded aged donors in naive CD4+ cells and diversity. Getting older went along with TCR beta diversity per million T cells dropping roughly linearly.

Note on this clonotype: Its specificity is unknown.

The authors ran a second PCR of about 6 to 11 cycles using a sample-barcoded 5' primer and a J-beta primer mix. Each TCR beta cDNA got a 12-nucleotide random molecular identifier. From the 5' RACE reads, TCRdb called clonotypes with MiXCR, one entry per CDR3 protein. Altogether approximately 830,000 distinct CDR3 sequences are present, around 68% being singletons, with the ten largest covering around a quarter. The CDR3 runs to 13 residues. In germline, CDR1 is MDHEN, CDR2 SYDVKM. Trimming left V 10 bases short and J 5 bases short, with 14 bases between. The sequence derives from a man under 40 in good health. The sample consisted of blood. The chain recombines TRBV28 with TRBJ2-2; TRBD1 is a possible D gene (5 bases). The CDR3 DNA reads TGTGCCACCAATCAGGGTGGGACCGGGGAGCTGTTTTTT. Translating gives CATNQGGTGELFF.